The TCR beta chain under discussion was sequenced for a study of shared clonotypes between healthy human individuals. Study-wide background: The cohort had two women and a few men, ages 18 to 49. Whole-study findings and limits: Estimated richness was generally greater in naive than memory subsets.

Turning to this clone: Antigen unknown.

Measured with immunoSEQ multiplex PCR; TCRdb has only the in-frame clones, and not every one. The sample includes about 600,000 clones, around 97% of them seen just once. Trimming took 1 base from V and 2 from J, leaving 11 bases between them. The germline V gene has CDR1 SGHRS and CDR2 YFSETQ. The CDR3 is 15 amino acids. What was sequenced was naive CD4+ T cells sorted from blood. This sample's subset: CD45RA+ positively selected. The chain has TRBV5-1 and TRBJ2-3, with D possibly being TRBD2 (5 bases). This TCR was recovered from a young woman in good health. CDR3 DNA: TGCGCCAGCAGCTTGCCAGCGGACCTCACAGATACGCAGTATTTT. It translates to CASSLPADLTDTQYF.